This T cell receptor (beta chain) was retrieved from a study of blood T cells in healthy people across ages. V dropped 4 bases and J dropped 7 bases, with 11 bases sitting between them. The CDR3 runs to 13 residues. Germline CDR1 reads ENHRY; CDR2 reads SYGVKD. Study-wide points: Per million T cells, TCR beta diversity dropped about linearly as age rose.

The people who gave samples were healthy Caucasians from Russia, aged roughly 6 to 100. Turning to this clonotype: The antigen remains unidentified.

It was with a sample-barcoded 5' primer and a J-beta primer mix that a second PCR of about 6 to 11 cycles was run. There were at least 2.5 million CDR3-containing paired-end reads obtained from each sample. TCRdb re-derived calls from the 5' RACE reads in MiXCR, one entry per CDR3 protein. This repertoire shows roughly 1.5 million distinct CDR3 sequences, approximately 42% found once; its top ten account for about 4.1%. The chain combines TRBV10-3 with TRBJ1-5; tentative D call: TRBD1 (5 bases). This TCR came from a woman aged 18-29 years in good health. Sequenced: blood. The CDR3 DNA is TGTGCCATCAGTGCACTCGAGGGGCAGCCCCAGCATTTT. Amino acid sequence: CAISALEGQPQHF.